This is a list of T cell receptor beta chains from one sample in a study of CD4 T cells in relation to SARS-CoV-2 and coronaviruses. These receptors lack a known antigen. Sequencing was performed with immunoSEQ multiplex PCR; in TCRdb, only in-frame clones are kept and a portion is missing. The sample has tens of thousands of clones, over 70% seen once. Sequenced material: naive CD4+ T cells from PBMCs, cultured in vitro. These TCRs come from an adult with COVID-19. CDR3s include the opening cysteine and the closing phenylalanine or tryptophan.

cdr3_aa,v_call,cdr3_length
CASSQDLRTDYGYTF,TRBV4-3,15
CSASGAGGLNEQFF,TRBV20-1,14
CASSPPGLAVEQYF,TRBV28,14
CASSYSPGRTSTDTQYF,TRBV6-2/TRBV6-3,17
CASSHAYEQYF,TRBV27,11
CAISEPGTGGGEQYF,TRBV10-3,15
CASSVGASGRDTQYF,TRBV9,15
CASTVAGGRKNEQFF,TRBV6-6,15
CASSKLAGGGLDTQYF,TRBV7-8,16
CASSYSSVYSYEQYF,TRBV6-2/TRBV6-3,15
CASSVQGRNTIYF,TRBV28,13
CASSLASTSASYEQYF,TRBV7-2,16
CASEFLFGTGGVHGELFF,TRBV27,18
CASKMGLARNNEQFF,TRBV28,15
CASSPFQYEQYF,TRBV28,12
CASSLAGGGLQETQYF,TRBV7-6,16